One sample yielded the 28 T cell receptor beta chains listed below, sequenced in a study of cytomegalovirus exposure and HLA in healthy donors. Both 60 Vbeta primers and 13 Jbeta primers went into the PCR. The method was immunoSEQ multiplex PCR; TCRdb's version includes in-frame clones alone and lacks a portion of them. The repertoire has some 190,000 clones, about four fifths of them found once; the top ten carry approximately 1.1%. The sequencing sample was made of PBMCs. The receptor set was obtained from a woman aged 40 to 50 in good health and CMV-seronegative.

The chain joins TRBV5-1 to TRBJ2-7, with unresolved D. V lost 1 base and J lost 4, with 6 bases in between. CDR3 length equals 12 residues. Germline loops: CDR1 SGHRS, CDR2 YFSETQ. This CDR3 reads CASSLPSYEQYF. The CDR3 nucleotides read TGCGCCAGCAGCTTGCCGTCTTACGAGCAGTACTTC. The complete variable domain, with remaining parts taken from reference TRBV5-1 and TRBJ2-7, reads KAGVTQTPRYLIKTRGQQVTLSCSPISGHRSVSWYQQTPGQGLQFLFEYFSETQRNKGNFPGRFSGRQFSNSRSEMNVSTLELGDSALYLCASSLPSYEQYFGPGTRLTVT.

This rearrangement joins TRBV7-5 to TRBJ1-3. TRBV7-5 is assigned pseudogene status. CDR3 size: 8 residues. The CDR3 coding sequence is TGTGTCAGAAGCCCCGTATATTTT. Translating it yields CVRSPVYF.

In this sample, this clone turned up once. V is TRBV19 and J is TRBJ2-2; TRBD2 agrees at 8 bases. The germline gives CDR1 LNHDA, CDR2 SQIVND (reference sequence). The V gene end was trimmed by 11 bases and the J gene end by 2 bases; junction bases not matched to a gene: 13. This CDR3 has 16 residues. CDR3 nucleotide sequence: TGTGCCGCCTCCCTACCCCGGACTAGCAACACCGGGGAGCTGTTTTTT. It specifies CAASLPRTSNTGELFF.

CDR3 residues: CASSQAPPTGTSPYEQYV. DNA of the CDR3: TGTGCCAGCAGCCAAGCCCCCCCGACCGGGACTAGCCCCTACGAGCAGTACGTC. The chain couples TRBV14 to TRBJ2-7; TRBD2 matches 9 bases. CDR3 length equals 18 residues. Germline V lookup: CDR1 SGHDN, CDR2 FVKESK. Losses at the gene ends were 1 base for V and 2 bases for J; bases not matched to a gene: 12.

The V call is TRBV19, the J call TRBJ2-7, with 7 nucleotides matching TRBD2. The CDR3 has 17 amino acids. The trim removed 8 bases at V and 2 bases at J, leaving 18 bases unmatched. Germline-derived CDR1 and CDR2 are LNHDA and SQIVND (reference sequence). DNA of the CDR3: TGTGCCAGTGGGAAGTTCCCGGGACTATCTTTAACCTACGAGCAGTACGTC. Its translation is CASGKFPGLSLTYEQYV.

CDR3 nucleotides: TGTGCCAGTGCCCAACTCCCGAGAGGAGGCTATGAGCAGTTCTTC. It is translated as CASAQLPRGGYEQFF. The chain links TRBV6-6 to TRBJ2-1, with D tentatively TRBD2 (5 bases). The CDR3 has 15 residues. V lost 9 bases, J lost 8 bases, and 23 bases lay in between. Germline V CDR1 and CDR2: MNHNY, SVGAGI (reference sequence).

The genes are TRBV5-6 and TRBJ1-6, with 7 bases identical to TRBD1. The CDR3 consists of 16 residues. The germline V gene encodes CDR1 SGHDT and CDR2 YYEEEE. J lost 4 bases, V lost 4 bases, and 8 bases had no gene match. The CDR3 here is CASSRLDREYNSPLHF. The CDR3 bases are TGTGCCAGCAGCCGACTAGACAGGGAATATAATTCACCCCTCCACTTT. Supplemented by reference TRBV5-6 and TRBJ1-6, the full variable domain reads DAGVTQSPTHLIKTRGQQVTLRCSPKSGHDTVSWYQQALGQGPQFIFQYYEEEERQRGNFPDRFSGHQFPNYSSELNVNALLLGDSALYLCASSRLDREYNSPLHFGNGTRLTVT.

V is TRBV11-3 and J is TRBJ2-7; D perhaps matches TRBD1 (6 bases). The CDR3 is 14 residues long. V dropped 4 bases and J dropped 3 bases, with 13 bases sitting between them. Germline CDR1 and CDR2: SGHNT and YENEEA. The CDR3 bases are TGTGCCAGCAGCTACTATACAGGGTTCTACGAGCAGTACTTC. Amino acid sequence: CASSYYTGFYEQYF.

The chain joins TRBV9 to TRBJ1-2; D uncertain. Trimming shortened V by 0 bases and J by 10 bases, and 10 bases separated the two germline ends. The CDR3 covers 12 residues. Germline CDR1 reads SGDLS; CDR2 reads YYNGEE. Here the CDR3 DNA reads TGTGCCAGCAGCGTAGGTGGGCCCCTCTACACCTTC. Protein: CASSVGGPLYTF.

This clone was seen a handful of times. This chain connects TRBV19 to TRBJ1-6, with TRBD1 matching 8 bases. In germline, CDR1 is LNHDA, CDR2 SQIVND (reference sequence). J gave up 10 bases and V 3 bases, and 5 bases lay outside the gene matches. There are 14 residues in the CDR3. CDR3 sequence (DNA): TGTGCCAGTAGTATGTCCAGGGGGCAATCACCCCTCCACTTT. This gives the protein CASSMSRGQSPLHF. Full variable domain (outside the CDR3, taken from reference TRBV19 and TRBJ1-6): DGGITQSPKYLFRKEGQNVTLSCEQNLNHDAMYWYRQDPGQGLRLIYYSQIVNDFQKGDIAEGYSVSREKKESFPLTVTSAQKNPTAFYLCASSMSRGQSPLHFGNGTRLTVT.

The CDR3 nucleotides read TGTGCCAGCAGTTTATTAACTAGCGGGAGACACGAGCAGTACTTC. This sequence encodes CASSLLTSGRHEQYF. The chain is built from TRBV27 and TRBJ2-7, with 11 nucleotides matching TRBD2. The CDR3 spans 15 residues. Germline V lookup: CDR1 MNHEY, CDR2 SMNVEV (reference sequence). V gave up 1 base and J gave up 5 bases; unmatched junction bases: 4.

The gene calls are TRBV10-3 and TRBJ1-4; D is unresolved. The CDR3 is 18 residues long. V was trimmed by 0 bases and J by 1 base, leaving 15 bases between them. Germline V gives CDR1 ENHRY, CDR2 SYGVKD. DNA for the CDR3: TGTGCCATCAGTGAGTCGAACCCCCAGGTCTTAACTAATGAAAAACTGTTTTTT. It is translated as CAISESNPQVLTNEKLFF.

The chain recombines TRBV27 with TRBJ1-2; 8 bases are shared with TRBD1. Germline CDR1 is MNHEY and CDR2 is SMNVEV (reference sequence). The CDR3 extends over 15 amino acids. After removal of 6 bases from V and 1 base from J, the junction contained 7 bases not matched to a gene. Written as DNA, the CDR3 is TGTGCCAGCAGGACGGGACAGGCCTATAACTATGGCTACACCTTC. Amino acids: CASRTGQAYNYGYTF.

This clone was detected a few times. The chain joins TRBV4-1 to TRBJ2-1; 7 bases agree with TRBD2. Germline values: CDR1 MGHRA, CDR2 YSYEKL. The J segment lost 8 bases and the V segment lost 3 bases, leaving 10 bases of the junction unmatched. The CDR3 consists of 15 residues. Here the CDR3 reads CASSQEGLVGYEQFF. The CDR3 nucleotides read TGCGCCAGCAGCCAGGAAGGACTAGTCGGTTATGAGCAGTTCTTC.

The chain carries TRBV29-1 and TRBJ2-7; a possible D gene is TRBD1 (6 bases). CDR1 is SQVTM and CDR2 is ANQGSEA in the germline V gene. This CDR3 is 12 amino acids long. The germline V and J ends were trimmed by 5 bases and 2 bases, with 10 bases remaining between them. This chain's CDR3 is CSVLDSAYEQYV. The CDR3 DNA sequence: TGCAGCGTTTTGGACAGCGCCTACGAGCAGTACGTC.

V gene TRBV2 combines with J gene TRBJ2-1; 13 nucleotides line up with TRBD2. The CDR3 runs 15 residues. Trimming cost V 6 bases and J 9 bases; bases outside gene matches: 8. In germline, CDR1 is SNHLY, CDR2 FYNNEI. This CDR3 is CASRLGLAGLGEQFF. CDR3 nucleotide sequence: TGTGCCAGCAGATTGGGACTAGCGGGATTGGGTGAGCAGTTCTTC.

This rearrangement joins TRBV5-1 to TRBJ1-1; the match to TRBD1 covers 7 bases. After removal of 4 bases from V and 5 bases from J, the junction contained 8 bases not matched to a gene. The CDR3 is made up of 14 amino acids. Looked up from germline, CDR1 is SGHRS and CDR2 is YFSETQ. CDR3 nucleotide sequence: TGCGCCAGCAGCCTTGAACAGGGGAATACTGAAGCTTTCTTT. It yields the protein CASSLEQGNTEAFF.

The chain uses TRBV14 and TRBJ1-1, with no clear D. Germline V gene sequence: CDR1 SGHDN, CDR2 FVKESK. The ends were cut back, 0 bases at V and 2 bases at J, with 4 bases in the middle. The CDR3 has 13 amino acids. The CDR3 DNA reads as TGTGCCAGCAGCCAAGACCCAAACACTGAAGCTTTCTTT. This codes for CASSQDPNTEAFF.

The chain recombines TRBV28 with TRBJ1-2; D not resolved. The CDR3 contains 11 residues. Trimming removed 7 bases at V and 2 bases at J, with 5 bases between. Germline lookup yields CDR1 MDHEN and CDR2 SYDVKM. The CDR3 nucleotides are TGTGCCAGCATTCAGAACTATGGCTACACCTTC. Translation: CASIQNYGYTF.

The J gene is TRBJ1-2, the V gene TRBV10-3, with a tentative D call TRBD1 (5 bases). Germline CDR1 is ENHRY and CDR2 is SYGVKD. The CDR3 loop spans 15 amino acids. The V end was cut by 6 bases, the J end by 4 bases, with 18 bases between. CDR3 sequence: CAISVGGGQSYGYTF. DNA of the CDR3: TGTGCCATCAGCGTCGGGGGGGGTCAGTCCTATGGCTACACCTTC.

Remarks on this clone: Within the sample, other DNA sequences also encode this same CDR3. The CDR3 here is CASSSQGGNTEAFF. Here the CDR3 DNA reads TGTGCCAGCAGTTCACAGGGTGGGAACACTGAAGCTTTCTTT. V gene TRBV27 combines with J gene TRBJ1-1, with D perhaps TRBD1 (6 bases). Trimming removed 4 bases from V and 1 base from J, with 10 bases in between. CDR3 length: 14 residues. Germline V CDR1 and CDR2: MNHEY, SMNVEV (reference sequence).

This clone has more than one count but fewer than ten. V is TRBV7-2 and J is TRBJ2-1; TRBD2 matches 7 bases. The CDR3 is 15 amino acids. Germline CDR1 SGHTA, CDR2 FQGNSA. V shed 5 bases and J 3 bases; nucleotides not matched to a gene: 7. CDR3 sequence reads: CASSAGTIYYNEQFF. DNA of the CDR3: TGTGCCAGCAGCGCCGGGACTATTTACTACAATGAGCAGTTCTTC.

DNA of the CDR3: TGCGCCAGCAGCCAAGACGCTAGCGGGAGTGTAGGATACAATGAGCAGTTCTTC. It translates to CASSQDASGSVGYNEQFF. The V call is TRBV4-3, the J call TRBJ2-1, with TRBD2 identical over 10 bases. The germline V gene encodes CDR1 LGHNA and CDR2 YSLEER. The CDR3 consists of 18 residues. The J segment lost 4 bases and the V segment lost 0 bases, leaving 9 bases of the junction unmatched.

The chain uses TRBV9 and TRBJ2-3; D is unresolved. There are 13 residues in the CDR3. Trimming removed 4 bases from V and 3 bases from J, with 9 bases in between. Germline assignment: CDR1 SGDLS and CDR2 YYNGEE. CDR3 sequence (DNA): TGTGCCAGCAGCTCAGATGTGACAGATACGCAGTATTTT. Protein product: CASSSDVTDTQYF.

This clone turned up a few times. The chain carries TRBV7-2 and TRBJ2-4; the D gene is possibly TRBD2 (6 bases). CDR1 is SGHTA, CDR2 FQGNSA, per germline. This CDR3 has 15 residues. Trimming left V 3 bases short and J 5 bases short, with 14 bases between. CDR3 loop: CASSFSSGAENIQYF. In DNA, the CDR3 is TGTGCCAGCAGCTTCAGTTCGGGAGCGGAAAACATTCAGTACTTC.

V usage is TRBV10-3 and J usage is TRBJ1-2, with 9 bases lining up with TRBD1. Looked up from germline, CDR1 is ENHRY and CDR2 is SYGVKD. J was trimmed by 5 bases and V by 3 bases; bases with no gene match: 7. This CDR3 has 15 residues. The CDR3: CAISDPTGGRYGYTF. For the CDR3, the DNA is TGTGCCATCAGTGACCCTACAGGGGGCAGGTATGGCTACACCTTC.

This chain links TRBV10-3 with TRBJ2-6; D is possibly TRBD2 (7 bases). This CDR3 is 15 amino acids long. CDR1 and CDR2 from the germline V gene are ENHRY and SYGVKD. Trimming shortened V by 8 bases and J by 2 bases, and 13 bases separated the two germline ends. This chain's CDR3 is CAIRGAVAGANVLTF. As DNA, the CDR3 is TGTGCCATCCGGGGGGCGGTGGCTGGGGCCAACGTCCTGACTTTC.

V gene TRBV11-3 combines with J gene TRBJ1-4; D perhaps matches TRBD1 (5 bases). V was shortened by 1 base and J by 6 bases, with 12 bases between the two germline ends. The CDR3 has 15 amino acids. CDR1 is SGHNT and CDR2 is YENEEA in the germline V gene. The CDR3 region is CASSLGTSGDEKLFF. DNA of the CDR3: TGTGCCAGCAGCTTAGGGACCTCGGGGGATGAAAAACTGTTTTTT.